Below, 6 T cell receptor beta chains from the same sample are listed, as sequenced in a study of T-cell memory formation after mild COVID-19. TCRdb ran MiXCR on the 5' RACE reads and lists one entry per CDR3 protein. This table has tens of thousands of distinct CDR3 sequences, more than 11% appearing once. The sequencing input was PBMCs or a T cell subset sorted from them (not recorded which). These receptors were collected from an adult woman who had mild COVID-19 (a few samples of this study predate the infection). Cell type and time point are not known.

The chain joins TRBV5-6 to TRBJ1-5; D gene unclear. Germline CDR1 reads SGHDT; CDR2 reads YYEEEE. V was trimmed by 0 bases and J by 7 bases, leaving 11 bases between them. The CDR3 contains 14 residues. Here the CDR3 reads CASSLERGQQPQHF. In nucleotides, the CDR3 is TGTGCCAGCAGCTTGGAGAGAGGGCAGCAGCCCCAGCATTTT.

This chain links TRBV12-3 or TRBV12-4 with TRBJ2-2; D gene uncertain. Deletions cut 6 bases from V and 4 bases from J, with 12 bases between. The CDR3 runs 14 residues. CDR3 sequence (DNA): TGTGCCAGCAGCCTCGGCTGGGGCACCGGGGAGCTGTTTTTT. This gives the protein CASSLGWGTGELFF.

V and J are TRBV25-1 and TRBJ1-2, with 7 bases fitting TRBD1. V lost 2 bases, J lost 4 bases, and 16 bases stayed unmatched. This CDR3 is built from 18 residues. Germline assignment: CDR1 MGHDK and CDR2 SYGVNS. Here the CDR3 DNA reads TGTGCCAGCAGTGAACGGTTTGGACAGGAATCGAGGAGCTATGGCTACACCTTC. Its protein is CASSERFGQESRSYGYTF.

This clonotype was seen a handful of times. The chain is built from TRBV12-3 or TRBV12-4 and TRBJ2-5; 12 nucleotides agree with TRBD2. The CDR3 has 14 residues. Trimming at V came to 10 bases and at J to 5 bases, leaving 8 bases not matched to a gene. CDR3 DNA sequence: TGTGCCACCGCGGGACTAGCGGGCAGGGAGACCCAGTACTTC. Translating gives CATAGLAGRETQYF.

Comments on this clonotype: This sequence may be a read error, since a much larger clone differs from it by one base. This rearrangement joins TRBV9 to TRBJ2-7; no firm D call. Looked up from germline, CDR1 is SGDLS and CDR2 is YYNGEE. V lost 0 bases and J 3 bases, leaving 1 base between the germline ends. The CDR3 consists of 11 residues. The CDR3 reads CASSVGYEQYF. CDR3 coding DNA: TGTGCCAGCAGCGTAGGCTACGAGCAGTACTTC.

The chain has TRBV7-9 and TRBJ2-3; D gene uncertain. The CDR3 contains 15 residues. In germline, CDR1 is SEHNR, CDR2 FQNEAQ (reference sequence). V was trimmed by 4 bases and J by 1 base, leaving 12 bases between them. The DNA of the CDR3 is TGTGCCAGCAGCTCTGGGAAACCGCGCACAGATACGCAGTATTTT. It encodes CASSSGKPRTDTQYF.